This T cell receptor (beta chain) was captured by sequencing in a study of OX40 agonist ivuxolimab in advanced cancers. As for the study in general: Every 2 weeks, patients got intravenous ivuxolimab at one of six dose levels (0.01-10 mg/kg). Earlier treatment with anti-PD-1, anti-PD-L1 or anti-CTLA-4 was permitted, and 35% to 45% had received some. Study results and limitations: At 0.1 to 3.0 mg/kg and by week 6, CD4+ and CD8+ T cells in the blood had expanded clonally.

Clones were sequenced by immunoSEQ multiplex PCR, and TCRdb holds only the in-frame ones, with some missing. The sample consists of about 73,000 clones, approximately 90% of them appearing once. Between the trimmed V and J ends, which lost 6 bases and 5 bases, there was a span of 16 bases. The germline CDR1 and CDR2 sequences are MDHEN and SYDVKM. The CDR3 contains 15 residues. A note on this clone: What it recognizes is unknown.

The sample here was CD4+ or CD8+ T cells sorted from blood, taken in a trial of the OX40 agonist ivuxolimab. The clonotype was recovered from an adult with an advanced solid tumor such as melanoma, head and neck, liver or kidney cancer. The chain links TRBV28 to TRBJ1-4, with D hard to call. CDR3 coding DNA: TGTGCCAGCAGGCTCCCCCGGGCCCCAAATGAAAAACTGTTTTTT. Translated, it gives CASRLPRAPNEKLFF.